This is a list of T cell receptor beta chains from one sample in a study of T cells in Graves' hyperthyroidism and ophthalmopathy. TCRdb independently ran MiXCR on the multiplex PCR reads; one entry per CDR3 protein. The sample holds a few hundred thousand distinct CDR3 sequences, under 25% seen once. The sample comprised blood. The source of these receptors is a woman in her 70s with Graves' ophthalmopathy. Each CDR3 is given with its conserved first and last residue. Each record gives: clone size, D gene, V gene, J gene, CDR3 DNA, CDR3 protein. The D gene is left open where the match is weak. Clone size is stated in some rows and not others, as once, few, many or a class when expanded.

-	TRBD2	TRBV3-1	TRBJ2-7	TGTGCCAGCAGCCAAGAACTGGCGGGAGGAACCGAGCAGTACTTC	CASSQELAGGTEQYF
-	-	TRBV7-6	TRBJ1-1	TGTGCCAGCAGCTTAGTGGGGACCTCCTCTGAAGCTTTCTTT	CASSLVGTSSEAFF
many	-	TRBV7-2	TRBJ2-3	TGTGCCAGCAGGTACTCGGGCCCTGTGGCAGATACGCAGTATTTT	CASRYSGPVADTQYF
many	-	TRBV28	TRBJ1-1	TGTGCCAGCAAGGACAGATACACTGAAGCTTTCTTT	CASKDRYTEAFF
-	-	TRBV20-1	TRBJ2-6	TGCAGTGCTAGAGGCACCCGGGACGCTAGCTCTGGGGCCAACGTCCTGACTTTC	CSARGTRDASSGANVLTF
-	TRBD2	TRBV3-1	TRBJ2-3	TGTGCCAGCAGCCTAGCGGGTGGGCCGCGCACAGATACGCAGTATTTT	CASSLAGGPRTDTQYF
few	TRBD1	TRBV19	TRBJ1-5	TGTGCCACCTCGGACAGGGATCAGCCCCAGCATTTT	CATSDRDQPQHF
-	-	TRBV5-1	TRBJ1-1	TGCGCCAGCAGCTTGGCCCAGGGAGGGGGAAAGAACACTGAAGCTTTCTTT	CASSLAQGGGKNTEAFF
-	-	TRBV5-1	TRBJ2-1	TGCGCCAGCAGCTTATCGTTGGATGAGCAGTTCTTC	CASSLSLDEQFF
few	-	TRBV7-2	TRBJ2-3	TGTGCCAGCAGCGGGGGCCCCATTACGCAGTATTTT	CASSGGPITQYF
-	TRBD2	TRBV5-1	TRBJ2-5	TGCGCCAGCAGCTCCCAAGCGGGAGTGGGGGAGACCCAGTACTTC	CASSSQAGVGETQYF
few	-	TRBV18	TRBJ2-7	TGTGCCAGCTCACCACCGGGGCGCGGAGAATACGAGCAGTACTTC	CASSPPGRGEYEQYF
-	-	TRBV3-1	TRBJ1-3	TGTGCCAGCAGCCCGCGGGAGAACACCATATATTTT	CASSPRENTIYF
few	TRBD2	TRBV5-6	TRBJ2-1	TGTGCCAGCAGCTTTAGCGGGGTGGGCTCCTACAATGAGCAGTTCTTC	CASSFSGVGSYNEQFF
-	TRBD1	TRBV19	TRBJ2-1	TGTGCCAGTAGTCCTTTGCCGGGACAGGGACACAATGAGCAGTTCTTC	CASSPLPGQGHNEQFF
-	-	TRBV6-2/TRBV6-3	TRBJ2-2	TGTACCAGCAGTTACGATGGGGTCACCGGGGAGCTGTTTTTT	CTSSYDGVTGELFF
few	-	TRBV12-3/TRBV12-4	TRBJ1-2	TGTGCCAGCAGTCGAGAATTTACAGGGAGTGGATATGGCTACACCTTC	CASSREFTGSGYGYTF
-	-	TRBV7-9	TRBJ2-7	TGTGCCAGCAGCTTACAGTCGTCCCTTGTCTACGAGCAGTACTTC	CASSLQSSLVYEQYF
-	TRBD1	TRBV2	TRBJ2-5	TGTGCCAGCAGTGATGGACAGGGGGCCTTCCAGTACTTC	CASSDGQGAFQYF
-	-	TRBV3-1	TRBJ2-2	TGTGCCAGCAGCCTTCGATTCGTCGCCGGGGAGCTGTTTTTT	CASSLRFVAGELFF
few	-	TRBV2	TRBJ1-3	TGTGCCAGCAGTGAAGCAGGGAAACACACCATATATTTT	CASSEAGKHTIYF